These 4 T cell receptor beta chains share one sample of origin, sequenced in a study of identifying expanded T cells in peripheral blood. The repertoire was sequenced with immunoSEQ multiplex PCR; TCRdb's copy has only in-frame clones and lacks some. This table has about 97,000 clones, roughly 85% appearing once. The sample comprised blood. The source is a person aged 18 to 70 in good health.

The chain joins TRBV11-3 to TRBJ1-3; a possible D gene is TRBD1 (5 bases). CDR1 SGHNT and CDR2 YENEEA come from the germline V gene. The CDR3 spans 14 residues. V was trimmed by 5 bases and J by 7 bases, leaving 15 bases between them. The CDR3 DNA reads as TGTGCCAGCAGCGATGGCGGGGGATCGAACACCATATATTTT. Protein: CASSDGGGSNTIYF.

This chain links TRBV11-2 with TRBJ2-7, with D hard to call. V was trimmed by 1 base and J by 2 bases, leaving 6 bases between them. Germline V CDR1 and CDR2: SGHAT, FQNNGV. The CDR3 has 13 amino acids. The DNA of the CDR3 is TGTGCCAGCAGCTTAGTAGAGACCTACGAGCAGTACTTC. Amino acids: CASSLVETYEQYF.

This clone was seen at least ten times. This sequence joins TRBV28 and TRBJ1-6, with TRBD1 identical over 8 bases. CDR1 MDHEN and CDR2 SYDVKM come from the germline V gene. Trimming took 4 bases from V and 5 from J; bases not matched to a gene: 4. There are 15 residues in the CDR3. The CDR3 sequence is CASSSGQGDNSPLHF. Written as DNA, the CDR3 is TGTGCCAGCAGTTCCGGACAGGGAGATAATTCACCCCTCCACTTT.

This chain uses TRBV5-1 with TRBJ2-3; D call uncertain. The CDR3 sequence is 15 residues long. With 0 bases removed from V and 0 bases from J, the gap between germline ends came to 8 bases. Looked up from germline, CDR1 is SGHRS and CDR2 is YFSETQ. The CDR3 coding sequence is TGCGCCAGCAGCTTGGACTCAACCAGCACAGATACGCAGTATTTT. It encodes CASSLDSTSTDTQYF.